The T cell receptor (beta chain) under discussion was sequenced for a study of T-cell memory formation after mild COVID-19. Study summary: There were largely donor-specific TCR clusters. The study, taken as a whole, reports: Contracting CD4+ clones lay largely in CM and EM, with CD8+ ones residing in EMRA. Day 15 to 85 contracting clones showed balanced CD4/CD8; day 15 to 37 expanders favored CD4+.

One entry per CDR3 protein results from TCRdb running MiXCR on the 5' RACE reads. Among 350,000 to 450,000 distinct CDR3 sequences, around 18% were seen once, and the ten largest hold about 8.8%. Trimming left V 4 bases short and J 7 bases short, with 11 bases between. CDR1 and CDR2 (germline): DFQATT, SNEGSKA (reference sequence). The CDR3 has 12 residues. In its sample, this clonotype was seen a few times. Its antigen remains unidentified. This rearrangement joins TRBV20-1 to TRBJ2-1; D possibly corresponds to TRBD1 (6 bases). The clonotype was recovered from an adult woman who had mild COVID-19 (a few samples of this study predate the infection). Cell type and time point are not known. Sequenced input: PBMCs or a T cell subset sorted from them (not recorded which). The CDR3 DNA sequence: TGCAGTGCTACTTCAGGGGTAAATGAGCAGTTCTTC. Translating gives CSATSGVNEQFF.